What follows is one T cell receptor (beta chain) and its context. Its antigen remains unknown. The sample is drawn from a study of shared clonotypes between healthy human individuals. Looked up from germline, CDR1 is SQVTM and CDR2 is ANQGSEA. With 1 base removed from V and 9 bases from J, the gap between germline ends came to 10 bases. This CDR3 spans 13 amino acids. The DNA input per sorted-subset replicate PCR was 150 to 200 ng, corresponding to some 30,000 T cell genomes. The authors' processing: For the immunoSEQ data, sequences were junction-only without quality scores, so filtering differed. The assay was immunoSEQ multiplex PCR, and TCRdb's table has in-frame clones only and misses some. The V and J calls and clone size were taken over from that table, and D and trimming were inferred from the DNA. In the table there are about 1 million clones, approximately 70% of which are singletons. Study-wide findings and caveats: Clonotype sharing among donors, it was expected, would be affected by sequencing depth. Against clonotypes common to all four donors, non-shared ones had lower generation probabilities.

The material sequenced was memory CD4+ T cells sorted from blood. The subset: CD45RA-negative fraction. This sequence was found in a man between 18 and 35 years old in good health. This chain uses TRBV29-1 with TRBJ1-6; D possibly corresponds to TRBD1 (6 bases). The CDR3 nucleotides are TGCAGCGTTGAAGGACAGGACGGTTCACCCCTCCACTTT. The encoded protein is CSVEGQDGSPLHF.